This T cell receptor beta chain comes out of a study of identical twins. Findings and caveats of the study: Because invariant MAIT and iNKT cells could be present, zero-insertion analyses could be partly confounded. For monozygotic twins, models underestimated out-of-frame TCR alpha sharing.

A template switching step contributed a universal primer site, while unique molecular identifiers were present in the cDNA. TCRdb processed the 5' RACE reads anew with MiXCR; each CDR3 protein has one entry. The table lists some 710,000 distinct CDR3 sequences, 6.1% of them singletons. Germline-derived CDR1 and CDR2 are MDHEN and SYDVKM. The CDR3 is made up of 11 amino acids. The table lists this clonotype with many counts. As yet, its antigen is unknown. Material: naive T cells sorted from blood. This chain connects TRBV28 to TRBJ2-5; the D gene is possibly TRBD2 (6 bases). The better agreement between TRBJ2-3 and the DNA end casts doubt on the J call. The clonotype originates from a man aged 18-30 years in good health. The CDR3 spells CASSRRGTQYF. The CDR3, as DNA: TGTGCCAGCAGCCGCCGGGGGACGCAGTATTTT.